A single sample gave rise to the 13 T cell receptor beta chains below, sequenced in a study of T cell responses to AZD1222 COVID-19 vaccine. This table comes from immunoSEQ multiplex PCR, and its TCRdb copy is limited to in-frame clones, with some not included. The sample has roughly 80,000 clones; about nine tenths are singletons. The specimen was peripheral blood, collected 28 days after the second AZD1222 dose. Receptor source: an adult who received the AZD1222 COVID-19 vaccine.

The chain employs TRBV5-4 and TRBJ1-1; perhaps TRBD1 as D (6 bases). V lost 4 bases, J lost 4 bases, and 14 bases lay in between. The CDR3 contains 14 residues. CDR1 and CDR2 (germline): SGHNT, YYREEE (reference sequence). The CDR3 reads CASSHSGTSTEAFF. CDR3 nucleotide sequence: TGTGCCAGCAGCCATTCAGGGACAAGCACTGAAGCTTTCTTT.

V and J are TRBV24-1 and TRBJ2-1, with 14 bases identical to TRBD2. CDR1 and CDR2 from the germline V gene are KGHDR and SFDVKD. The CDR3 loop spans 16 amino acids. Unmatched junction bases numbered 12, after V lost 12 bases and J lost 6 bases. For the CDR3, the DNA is TGTGCCTCCGGGACTAGCGGGAGAGCGAGGCTCAATGAGCAGTTCTTC. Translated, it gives CASGTSGRARLNEQFF.

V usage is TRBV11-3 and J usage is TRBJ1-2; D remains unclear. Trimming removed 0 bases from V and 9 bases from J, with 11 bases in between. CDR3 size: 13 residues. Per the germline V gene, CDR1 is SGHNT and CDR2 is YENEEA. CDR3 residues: CASSLDYGLSYTF. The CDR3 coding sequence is TGTGCCAGCAGCTTAGATTACGGGCTAAGCTACACCTTC.

For the CDR3, the DNA is TGTGCCAGTAGTATCCCCGCCGGTCAGCCCCAGCATTTT. Translated, it gives CASSIPAGQPQHF. The chain uses TRBV19 and TRBJ1-5; no clear D. Trimming shortened V by 3 bases and J by 6 bases, and 9 bases separated the two germline ends. The CDR3 is made up of 13 amino acids. The V gene's germline CDR1 is LNHDA and CDR2 SQIVND (reference sequence).

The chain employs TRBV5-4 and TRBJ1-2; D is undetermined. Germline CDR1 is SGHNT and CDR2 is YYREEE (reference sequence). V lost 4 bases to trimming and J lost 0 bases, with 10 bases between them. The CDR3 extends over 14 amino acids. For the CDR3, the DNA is TGTGCCAGCAGCCCGGACGGGACTAACTATGGCTACACCTTC. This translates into CASSPDGTNYGYTF.

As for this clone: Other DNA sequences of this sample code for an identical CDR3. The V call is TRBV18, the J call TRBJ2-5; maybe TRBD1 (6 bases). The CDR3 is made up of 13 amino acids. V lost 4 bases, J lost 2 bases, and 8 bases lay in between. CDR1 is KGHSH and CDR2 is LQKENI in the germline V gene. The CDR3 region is CASSLDSQETQYF. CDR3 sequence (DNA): TGTGCCAGCTCACTGGACAGTCAAGAGACCCAGTACTTC.

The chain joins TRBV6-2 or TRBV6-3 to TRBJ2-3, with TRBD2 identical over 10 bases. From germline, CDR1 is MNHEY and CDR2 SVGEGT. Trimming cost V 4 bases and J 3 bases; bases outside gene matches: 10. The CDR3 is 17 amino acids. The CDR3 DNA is TGTGCCAGCAGTTTAAGTGTAGCGGGAGGAAGTACAGATACGCAGTATTTT. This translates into CASSLSVAGGSTDTQYF.

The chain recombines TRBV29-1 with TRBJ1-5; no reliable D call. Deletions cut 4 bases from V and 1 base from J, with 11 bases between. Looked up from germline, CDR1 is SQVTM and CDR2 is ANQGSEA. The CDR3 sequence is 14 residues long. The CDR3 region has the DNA TGCAGCGTTGTCCCCGGTGGGAGCAATCAGCCCCAGCATTTT. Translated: CSVVPGGSNQPQHF. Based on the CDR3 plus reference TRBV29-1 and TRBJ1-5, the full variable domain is SAVISQKPSRDICQRGTSLTIQCQVDSQVTMMFWYRQQPGQSLTLIATANQGSEATYESGFVIDKFPISRPNLTFSTLTVSNMSPEDSSIYLCSVVPGGSNQPQHFGDGTRLSIL.

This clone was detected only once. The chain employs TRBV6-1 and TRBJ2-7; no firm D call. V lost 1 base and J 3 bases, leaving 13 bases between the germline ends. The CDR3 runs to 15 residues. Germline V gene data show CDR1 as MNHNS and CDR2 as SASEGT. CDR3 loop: CASSEVGLANYEQYF. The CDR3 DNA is TGTGCCAGCAGTGAAGTAGGCTTAGCCAACTACGAGCAGTACTTC.

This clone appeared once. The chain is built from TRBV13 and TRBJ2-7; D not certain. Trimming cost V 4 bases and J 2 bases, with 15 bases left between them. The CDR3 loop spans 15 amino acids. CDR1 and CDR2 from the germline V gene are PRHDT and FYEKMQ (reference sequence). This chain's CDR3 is CASSSNKATTYEQYF. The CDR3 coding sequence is TGTGCCAGCAGCTCAAACAAAGCAACTACCTACGAGCAGTACTTC.

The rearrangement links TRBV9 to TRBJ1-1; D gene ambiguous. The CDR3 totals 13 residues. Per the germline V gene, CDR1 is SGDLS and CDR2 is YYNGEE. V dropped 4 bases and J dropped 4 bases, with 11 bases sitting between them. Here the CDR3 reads CASSSSLGTEAFF. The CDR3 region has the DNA TGTGCCAGCAGCTCCTCGTTGGGCACTGAAGCTTTCTTT.

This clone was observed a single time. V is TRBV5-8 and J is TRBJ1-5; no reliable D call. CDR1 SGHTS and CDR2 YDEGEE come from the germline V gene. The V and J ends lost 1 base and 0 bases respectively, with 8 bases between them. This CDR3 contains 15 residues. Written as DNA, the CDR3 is TGTGCCAGCAGCTTGCGTGTTTATAGCAATCAGCCCCAGCATTTT. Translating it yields CASSLRVYSNQPQHF.

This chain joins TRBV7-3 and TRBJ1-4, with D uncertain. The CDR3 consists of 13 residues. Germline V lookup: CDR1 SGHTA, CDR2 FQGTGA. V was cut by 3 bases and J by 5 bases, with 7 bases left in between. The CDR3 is CASSFGRNEKLFF. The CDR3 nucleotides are TGTGCCAGCAGCTTCGGTAGGAATGAAAAACTGTTTTTT.